Detailed here is one T cell receptor (beta chain). The data were obtained in a study of T cell responses to AZD1222 COVID-19 vaccine. The assay was immunoSEQ multiplex PCR, and TCRdb's table has in-frame clones only and misses some. This sample has about 120,000 clones, with 80% to 90% found just once. After removal of 1 base from V and 2 bases from J, the junction contained 9 bases not matched to a gene. Germline V gives CDR1 SGHTA, CDR2 FQGNSA. The CDR3 spans 18 residues. The source of this sequence is an adult in good health. The chain links TRBV7-2 to TRBJ2-7; TRBD2 matches at 12 bases. The material was peripheral blood, obtained on day 0 of AZD1222 vaccination. This CDR3 is CASSLGPLAGGPPYEQYF. Here the CDR3 DNA reads TGTGCCAGCAGCTTAGGTCCACTAGCGGGGGGACCGCCCTACGAGCAGTACTTC.